Listed below are T cell receptor beta chains from one sample, sequenced in a study of T cell responses to AZD1222 COVID-19 vaccine. The assay was immunoSEQ multiplex PCR, and TCRdb's table has in-frame clones only and misses some. The sample has tens of thousands of clones, roughly 85% seen once. Material: peripheral blood, obtained on day 0 of AZD1222 vaccination. The receptors here all came from an adult in good health. Both conserved end residues are trimmed from each CDR3. D genes are given only for firm matches. For some rows the clone size is stated as once, few or many, or as a class when expanded; others skip it.

TRBV3-1/TRBV3-2	13	.	.	ASSQSAAHTDTQY
TRBV2	12	TRBD1	.	ASSSWDRNYEQY
TRBV7-9	12	.	.	ASSRTLSSYEQY
TRBV7-9	14	.	.	ASSKRPRGADYEQY
TRBV6-5	11	.	.	ASSSPGFTEAF
TRBV27	13	TRBD1	.	ASSFHRGNNQPQH
TRBV30	11	.	few	AWIGTRGEKLF
TRBV5-1	12	TRBD1	.	ASSLNQGAGELF
TRBV27	10	.	.	ASSTSSETQY
TRBV6-6	13	.	.	ASRLRDSGANVLT
TRBV5-4	12	.	.	ASSWGPSNYGYT
TRBV28	13	TRBD1	.	ASRPQGASNQPQH
TRBV30	11	.	.	AWSLPSRFGYT
TRBV29-1	12	TRBD1	.	SAEETGGNYEQY
TRBV28	14	TRBD1	.	ASSSYPGTGGSPLH
TRBV25-1	11	.	.	ASMDRNTGELF
TRBV5-6	13	.	.	ASSLPRGEEETQY
TRBV7-9	11	TRBD1	.	ASSLGTGGPLH
TRBV13	14	TRBD1	.	ASSPPEGQLNTEAF
TRBV27	12	.	once	ASRPGGSGNTIY
TRBV24-1	14	.	.	ATRLPLEGVIGKLF
TRBV12-3/TRBV12-4	11	.	.	ASSLREISGYT
TRBV5-1	11	TRBD2	.	ASSFLGGNEQF
TRBV7-6	14	.	.	ASSWWGHENTGELF
TRBV9	13	TRBD1	.	ASSAHPGTGAEAF
TRBV5-4	13	TRBD1	.	ASSLGQGGVSPLH
TRBV6-6	12	TRBD1	.	ASSYGQAYNEQF
TRBV6-2/TRBV6-3	12	.	.	ASSSHERVNEQF
TRBV5-1	15	TRBD1	once	ASSRGTGAGMGYGYT
TRBV5-8	12	.	.	ASRPGQWPNVLT
TRBV19	12	.	.	ASSRRQQDSPLH
TRBV6-1	11	.	.	ASSDEGIQPQH